This passage covers 11 T cell receptor beta chains from one sample sequenced in a study of post-analysis software for immune sequencing data (dated by TCRdb to about 2015). Study-level results and caveats: Roughly 5 TRBV segments, including TRBV5-6, TRBV5-1 and TRBV20-1, were significantly more frequent in patients than controls.

These receptors are not linked to any known antigen. Receptor libraries were prepared by PCR. The instrument given in TCRdb is Illumina HiSeq 2500. To reduce PCR and sequencing biases, unique molecular identifiers were built into the TCR beta cDNA libraries. TCRdb reprocessed the public reads (quality trimming at Q25 with fastp, clone calling with MiXCR) and kept in-frame beta chains. Rows are combined by CDR3 protein, so each entry shows the most common genes and DNA. The sample contains roughly 650,000 distinct CDR3 sequences, more than 50% of them found a single time. Roughly 10% of the sample is in the top ten clones. Sequencing was performed on blood. The receptors were sampled from a girl aged 2-10 years with multiple sclerosis.

The gene calls are TRBV5-1 and TRBJ1-1; 7 bases are a match to TRBD1. V trimming: 2 bases; J trimming: 0 bases; junction bases outside the gene matches: 4. Germline V gene data show CDR1 as SGHRS and CDR2 as YFSETQ. This CDR3 has 15 amino acids. CDR3 sequence reads: CASSLGQAMNTEAFF. The DNA of the CDR3 is TGCGCCAGCAGCTTAGGACAGGCCATGAACACTGAAGCTTTCTTT.

This sequence joins TRBV28 and TRBJ2-1; D is perhaps TRBD1 (5 bases). CDR3 length: 12 amino acids. Trimming left V 6 bases short and J 13 bases short, with 16 bases between. Germline V gene lookup returns CDR1 MDHEN and CDR2 SYDVKM. The CDR3 DNA reads TGTGCCAGCAGCAGGGTAGCAGAGACCCAGTTCTTC. Translating gives CASSRVAETQFF.

This clonotype was seen only a few times. One junction end disagrees with the germline gene, perhaps due to a read error. The rearrangement uses TRBV12-3 or TRBV12-4 and TRBJ2-6; the D gene is possibly TRBD2 (7 bases). This CDR3 has 15 amino acids. CDR3 sequence: CASSLRGAGANVPTF. DNA of the CDR3: TGTGCCAGCAGTTTACGGGGGGCTGGGGCCAACGTCCCGACTTTC.

The rearrangement joins TRBV5-1 to TRBJ1-1; D is unclear. Per the germline V gene, CDR1 is SGHRS and CDR2 is YFSETQ. Trimming shortened V by 0 bases and J by 1 base, and 10 bases separated the two germline ends. CDR3 length equals 15 residues. CDR3 in DNA: TGCGCCAGCAGCTTGGGCGGACGGCAGAACACTGAAGCTTTCTTT. This translates into CASSLGGRQNTEAFF.

The J gene is TRBJ2-7, the V gene TRBV6-1, with D possibly matching TRBD2 (7 bases). The DNA end favors TRBJ2-4, so the J call may be wrong. This CDR3 has 15 amino acids. CDR1 and CDR2 from the germline V gene are MNHNS and SASEGT. CDR3 sequence reads: CASTAYGGPSNIQYF. In DNA form, the CDR3 reads TGTGCCAGCACTGCCTACGGGGGGCCCTCAAACATTCAGTACTTC.

With regard to this clonotype: Relative to the germline gene, one junction end is altered; a read error may explain this. The chain is built from TRBV12-3 or TRBV12-4 and TRBJ2-7; D remains unclear. This CDR3 comprises 12 residues. The CDR3 DNA follows: TGTGCCAGCGGTTTATCGGAGTACGAGCAGTACTTC. Amino acids: CASGLSEYEQYF.

The chain combines TRBV9 with TRBJ2-6; a weak D match, TRBD2 (5 bases). Trimming took off 5 bases at V and 0 bases at J, with 9 bases between the two ends. CDR1 SGDLS and CDR2 YYNGEE come from the germline V gene. CDR3 length: 15 residues. Written as DNA, the CDR3 is TGTGCCAGCAGGGGGAGTCCCTCTGGGGCCAACGTCCTGACTTTC. This sequence encodes CASRGSPSGANVLTF.

The chain uses TRBV6-1 and TRBJ2-7, with D unresolved. V was trimmed by 4 bases and J by 1 base, leaving 17 bases between them. The CDR3 length is 16 residues. CDR1 is MNHNS, CDR2 SASEGT, per germline. The CDR3 is CASSASFVGKSYEQYF. The CDR3 bases are TGTGCCAGCAGTGCAAGTTTTGTAGGGAAATCCTACGAGCAGTACTTC.

The chain has TRBV7-2 and TRBJ2-5, with D uncertain. In germline, CDR1 is SGHTA, CDR2 FQGNSA. The V end was cut by 2 bases, the J end by 1 base, with 5 bases between. The CDR3 is 13 amino acids. DNA for the CDR3: TGTGCCAGCAGCTTAAGGATCCAAGAGACCCAGTACTTC. It yields the protein CASSLRIQETQYF.

This chain joins TRBV5-1 and TRBJ2-1; no definite D call. V was clipped by 1 base and J by 8 bases, with 16 bases between them. Germline CDR1 SGHRS, CDR2 YFSETQ. The CDR3 has 15 residues. The CDR3 DNA reads TGCGCCAGCAGCTTGACTTCCCCCTCCCAGGATGAGCAGTTCTTC. The encoded protein is CASSLTSPSQDEQFF.

The V gene is TRBV10-3, the J gene TRBJ2-1; D possibly corresponds to TRBD2 (6 bases). This CDR3 region has 10 residues. CDR1 ENHRY and CDR2 SYGVKD come from the germline V gene. With 10 bases removed from V and 8 bases from J, the gap between germline ends came to 9 bases. The CDR3 coding sequence is TGTGCCACCGGGAGTGATGAGCAGTTCTTC. Translated, it gives CATGSDEQFF.